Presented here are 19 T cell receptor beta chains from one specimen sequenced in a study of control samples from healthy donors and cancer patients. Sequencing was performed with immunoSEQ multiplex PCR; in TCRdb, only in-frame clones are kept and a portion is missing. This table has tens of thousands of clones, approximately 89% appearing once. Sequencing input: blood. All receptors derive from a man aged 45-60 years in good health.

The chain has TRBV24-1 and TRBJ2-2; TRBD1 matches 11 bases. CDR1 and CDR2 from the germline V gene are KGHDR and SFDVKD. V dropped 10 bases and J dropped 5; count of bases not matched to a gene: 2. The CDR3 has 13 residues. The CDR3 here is CATGQGATGELFF. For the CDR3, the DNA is TGTGCCACAGGACAGGGGGCGACCGGGGAGCTGTTTTTT.

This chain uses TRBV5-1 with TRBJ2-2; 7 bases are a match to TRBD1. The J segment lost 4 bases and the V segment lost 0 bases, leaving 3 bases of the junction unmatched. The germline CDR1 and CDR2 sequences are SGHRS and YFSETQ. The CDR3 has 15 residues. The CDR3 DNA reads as TGCGCCAGCAGCTTGGGACAGGGCGGCACCGGGGAGCTGTTTTTT. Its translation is CASSLGQGGTGELFF. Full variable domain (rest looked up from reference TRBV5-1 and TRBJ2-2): KAGVTQTPRYLIKTRGQQVTLSCSPISGHRSVSWYQQTPGQGLQFLFEYFSETQRNKGNFPGRFSGRQFSNSRSEMNVSTLELGDSALYLCASSLGQGGTGELFFGEGSRLTVL.

CDR3 in amino acids: CASSGPGTNEKLFF. CDR3 DNA sequence: TGTGCCAGCAGTGGCCCCGGGACTAATGAAAAACTGTTTTTT. The rearrangement uses TRBV27 and TRBJ1-4; D ambiguous. The CDR3 is 14 residues long. With 5 bases removed from V and 2 bases from J, the gap between germline ends came to 9 bases. Germline V CDR1 and CDR2: MNHEY, SMNVEV (reference sequence).

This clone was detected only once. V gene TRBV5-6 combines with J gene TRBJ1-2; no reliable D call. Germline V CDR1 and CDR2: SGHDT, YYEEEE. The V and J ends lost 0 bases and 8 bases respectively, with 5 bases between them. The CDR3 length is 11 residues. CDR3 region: CASSLARGYTF. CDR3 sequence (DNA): TGTGCCAGCAGCTTGGCCCGGGGCTACACCTTC.

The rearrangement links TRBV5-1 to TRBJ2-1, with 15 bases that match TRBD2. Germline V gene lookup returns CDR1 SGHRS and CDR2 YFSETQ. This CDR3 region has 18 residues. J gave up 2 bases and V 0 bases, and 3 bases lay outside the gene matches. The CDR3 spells CASSLGTSGGAAYNEQFF. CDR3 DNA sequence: TGCGCCAGCAGCTTGGGGACTAGCGGGGGGGCCGCCTACAATGAGCAGTTCTTC.

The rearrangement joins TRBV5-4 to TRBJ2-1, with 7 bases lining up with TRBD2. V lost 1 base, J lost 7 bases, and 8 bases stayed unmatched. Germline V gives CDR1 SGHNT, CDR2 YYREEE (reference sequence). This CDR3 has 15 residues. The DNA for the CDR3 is TGTGCCAGCAGCTTGTCGAACGGGGGGTTAAATGAGCAGTTCTTC. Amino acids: CASSLSNGGLNEQFF.

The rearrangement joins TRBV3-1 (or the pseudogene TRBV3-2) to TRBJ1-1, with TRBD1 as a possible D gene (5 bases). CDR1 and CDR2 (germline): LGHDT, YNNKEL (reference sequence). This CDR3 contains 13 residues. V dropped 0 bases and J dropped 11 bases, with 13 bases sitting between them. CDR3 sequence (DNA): TGTGCCAGCAGCCAAGACAGGGTGGGATTGGCTTTCTTT. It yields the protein CASSQDRVGLAFF.

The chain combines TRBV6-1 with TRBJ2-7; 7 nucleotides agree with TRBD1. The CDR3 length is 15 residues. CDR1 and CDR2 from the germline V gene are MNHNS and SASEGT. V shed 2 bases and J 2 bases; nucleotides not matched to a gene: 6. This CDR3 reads CASSERRGPPYEQYF. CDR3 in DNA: TGTGCCAGCAGTGAACGAAGGGGGCCCCCCTACGAGCAGTACTTC.

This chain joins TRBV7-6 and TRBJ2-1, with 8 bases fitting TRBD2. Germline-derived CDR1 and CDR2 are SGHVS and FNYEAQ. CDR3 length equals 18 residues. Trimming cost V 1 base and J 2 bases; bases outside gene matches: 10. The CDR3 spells CASSLVPPGGHPYNEQFF. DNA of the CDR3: TGTGCCAGCAGCTTAGTTCCCCCGGGGGGGCACCCCTACAATGAGCAGTTCTTC.

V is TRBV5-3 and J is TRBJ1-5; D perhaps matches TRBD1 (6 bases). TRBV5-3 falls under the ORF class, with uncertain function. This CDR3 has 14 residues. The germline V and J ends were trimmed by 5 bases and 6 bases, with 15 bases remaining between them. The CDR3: CARSSTGSPQPQHF. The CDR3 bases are TGTGCCAGAAGTTCCACAGGGTCCCCTCAGCCCCAGCATTTT.

The CDR3 sequence: CAWTTQGAGQPQHF. CDR3 DNA: TGTGCCTGGACGACGCAGGGGGCGGGTCAGCCCCAGCATTTT. The V call is TRBV30, the J call TRBJ1-5; 8 positions match TRBD1. V lost 4 bases to trimming and J lost 6 bases; unmatched junction nucleotides: 8. CDR1 GTSNPN and CDR2 SVGIG come from the germline V gene (reference sequence). The CDR3 contains 14 residues.

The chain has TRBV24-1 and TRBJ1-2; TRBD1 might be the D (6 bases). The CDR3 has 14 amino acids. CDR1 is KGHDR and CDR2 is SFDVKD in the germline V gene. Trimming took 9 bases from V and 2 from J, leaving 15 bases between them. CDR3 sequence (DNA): TGTGCCACCCGGGCCGGGGGGGCAAACTATGGCTACACCTTC. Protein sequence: CATRAGGANYGYTF.

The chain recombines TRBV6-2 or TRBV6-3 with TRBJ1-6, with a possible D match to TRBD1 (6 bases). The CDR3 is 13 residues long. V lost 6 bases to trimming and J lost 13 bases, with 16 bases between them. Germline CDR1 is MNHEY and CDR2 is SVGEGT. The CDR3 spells CASSSQQGIPLHF. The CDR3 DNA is TGTGCCAGCAGCTCACAACAGGGTATTCCCCTCCACTTT.

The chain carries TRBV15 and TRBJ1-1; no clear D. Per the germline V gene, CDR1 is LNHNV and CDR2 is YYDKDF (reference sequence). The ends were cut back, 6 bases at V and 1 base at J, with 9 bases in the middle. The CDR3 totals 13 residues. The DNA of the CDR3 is TGTGCCACCAGGACCCGGCGGAACACTGAAGCTTTCTTT. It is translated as CATRTRRNTEAFF.

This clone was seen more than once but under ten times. CDR3 coding DNA: TGTGCCAGTAATCAGGGGTCCTCTGAAAAACTGTTTTTT. Encoded protein: CASNQGSSEKLFF. The V and J genes are TRBV19 and TRBJ1-4; a weak D match, TRBD1 (6 bases). The CDR3 runs 13 residues. V was shortened by 7 bases and J by 7 bases, with 13 bases between the two germline ends. Germline CDR1 LNHDA, CDR2 SQIVND (reference sequence).

In DNA form, the CDR3 reads TGTGCCAGCAGCTTAGGATTCCGGGCAGTTAATAAGGAAAAACTGTTTTTT. Protein sequence: CASSLGFRAVNKEKLFF. V and J are TRBV5-6 and TRBJ1-4; D not certain. Trimming shortened V by 2 bases and J by 8 bases, and 22 bases separated the two germline ends. Germline V CDR1 and CDR2: SGHDT, YYEEEE. This CDR3 spans 17 amino acids.

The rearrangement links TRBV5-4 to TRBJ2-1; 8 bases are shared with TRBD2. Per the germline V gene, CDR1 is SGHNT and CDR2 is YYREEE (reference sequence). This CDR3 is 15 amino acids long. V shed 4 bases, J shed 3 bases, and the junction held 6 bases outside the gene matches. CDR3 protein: CASSPGTSGYNEQFF. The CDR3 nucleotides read TGTGCCAGCAGCCCCGGGACTAGTGGCTACAATGAGCAGTTCTTC.

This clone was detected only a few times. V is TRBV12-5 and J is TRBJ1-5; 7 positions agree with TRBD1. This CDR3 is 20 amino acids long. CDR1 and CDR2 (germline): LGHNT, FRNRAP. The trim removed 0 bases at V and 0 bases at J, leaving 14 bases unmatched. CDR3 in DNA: TGTGCTAGTGGTTTGGTAAGCAGGTGGGACAGCCGATTTAGCAATCAGCCCCAGCATTTT. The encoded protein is CASGLVSRWDSRFSNQPQHF.

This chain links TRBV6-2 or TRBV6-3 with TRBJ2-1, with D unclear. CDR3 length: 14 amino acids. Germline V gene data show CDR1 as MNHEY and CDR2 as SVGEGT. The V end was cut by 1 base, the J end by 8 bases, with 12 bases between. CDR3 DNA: TGTGCCAGCAGTTACTATTACTTGGCGGATGAGCAGTTCTTC. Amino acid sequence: CASSYYYLADEQFF.